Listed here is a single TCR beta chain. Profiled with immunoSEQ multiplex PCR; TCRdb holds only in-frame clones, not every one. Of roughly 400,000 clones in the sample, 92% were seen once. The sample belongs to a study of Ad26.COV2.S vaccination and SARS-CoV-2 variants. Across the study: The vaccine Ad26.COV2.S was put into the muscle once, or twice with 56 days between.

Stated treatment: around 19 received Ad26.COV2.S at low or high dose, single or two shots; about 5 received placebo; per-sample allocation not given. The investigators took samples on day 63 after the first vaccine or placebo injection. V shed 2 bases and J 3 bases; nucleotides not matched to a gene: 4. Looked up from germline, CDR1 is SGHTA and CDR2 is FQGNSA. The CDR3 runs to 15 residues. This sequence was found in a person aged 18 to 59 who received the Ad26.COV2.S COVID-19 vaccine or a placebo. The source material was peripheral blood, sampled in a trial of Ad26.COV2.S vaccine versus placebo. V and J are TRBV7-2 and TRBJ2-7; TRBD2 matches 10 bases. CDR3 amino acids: CASSLTTSGRYEQYF. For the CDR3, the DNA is TGTGCCAGCAGCTTAACGACTAGCGGGCGCTACGAGCAGTACTTC.